This T cell receptor beta chain is from a study of blood T cell repertoires in COVID-19 (dated by TCRdb to about 2020). Looking at the study overall: The collaborator samples originated in the United States, Italy and Spain and spanned the acute and convalescent phases of COVID-19. The prospective study material was composed of cDNA or gDNA derived from T cells, B-cell-depleted T cells, or PBMCs. The dataset comprised deeply sampled blood TCRbeta repertoires from subjects exposed to, actively infected with, or recovered from COVID-19. The repertoires were released in a freely available public database intended as a resource for research on the immune response to SARS-CoV-2. The samples were drawn from the first 160 participants of the ongoing ImmuneRACE study and from 1,254 subjects provided by 6 global collaborators. Sample metadata almost always included a de-identified subject ID, COVID-19 status, age in years and sex. Where available, HLA class I and class II types were taken from metadata supplied by the sample provider and were not determined by assay-based typing.

Overall results and qualifications from the work: The amount of clinical and demographic metadata varied by source and participant and was provided uncurated.

Collaborating institutions collected whole blood in K2EDTA tubes following their own protocols. Collaborator samples were shipped for TCRbeta analysis as frozen whole blood, isolated PBMCs, or DNA extracted from either sample type. TCRbeta CDR3 regions were amplified from genomic DNA by means of the immunoSEQ Assay, a bias-controlled multiplex PCR. In the paper's pipeline: Within the assay, amplification of reference gene primers was used to estimate how many nucleated cells each sample contained. To quantify the absolute abundance of each unique TCRbeta CDR3 rearrangement, sequence reads were collapsed and filtered. For each sample, productive Simpson clonality was calculated as the square root of Simpson's diversity index over productive rearrangements. TCRdb obtained this table from immuneACCESS and retained in-frame rearrangements with V and J assigned. These tables miss some clones; where compared with another copy, unresolved V genes account for less than half of the shortfall, and the remainder is unexplained. The V and J calls and clone size come from that table; D and trimming were worked out from the DNA. The sample data list 250,000 to 350,000 clones, and roughly 85% of these were observed just once. The ten biggest clones cover around 3% of the sample.

Trimming removed 4 bases from V and 4 bases from J, leaving 20 bases between the germline ends. Per the germline V gene, MDHEN is the CDR1 and SYDVKM is the CDR2. The CDR3 starts with the cysteine, ends with the phenylalanine, and has 17 residues. Of all the DNA, just the CDR3 is kept, 51 bases in frame from base 1. Concerning this clone: The clone's antigen remains unknown. No clone much larger than this one lies a single base away; base qualities are absent.

The source is a woman in her twenties or thirties with active or convalescent COVID-19. The chain couples TRBV28 to TRBJ2-1; TRBD2 is a possible D gene, resting on 7 matching bases. The sample consisted of peripheral blood. The CDR3 protein sequence reads: CASSSADRGGSYNEQFF. The bases read TGTGCCAGCAGTTCCGCGGATAGGGGGGGGAGTTACAATGAGCAGTTCTTC.